This TCR beta chain was retrieved from a study of OX40 agonist ivuxolimab in advanced cancers. Study in general: Three individuals attained partial responses, comprising one hepatocellular carcinoma case and two cutaneous melanoma cases. Study results and limitations: At doses 0.1 to 3.0 mg/kg, CD4+ and CD8+ clones expanded.

Produced via immunoSEQ multiplex PCR; TCRdb's table is partial and in-frame only. This table holds some 50,000 clones, 65% to 85% found once. Trimming took 1 base from V and 7 from J, leaving 10 bases between them. Germline values: CDR1 MGHRA, CDR2 YSYEKL. The CDR3 is 13 amino acids. Points on this clone: The antigen is not known.

Sequences were derived from CD4+ or CD8+ T cells sorted from blood, sampled in a trial of the OX40 agonist ivuxolimab. The clonotype originates from an adult with an advanced solid tumor such as melanoma, head and neck, liver or kidney cancer. The V and J genes are TRBV4-1 and TRBJ1-2; possible D gene TRBD1, 5 bases. The CDR3 loop is CASSQVREVGYTF. CDR3 sequence (DNA): TGCGCCAGCAGCCAAGTCAGGGAGGTTGGCTACACCTTC.